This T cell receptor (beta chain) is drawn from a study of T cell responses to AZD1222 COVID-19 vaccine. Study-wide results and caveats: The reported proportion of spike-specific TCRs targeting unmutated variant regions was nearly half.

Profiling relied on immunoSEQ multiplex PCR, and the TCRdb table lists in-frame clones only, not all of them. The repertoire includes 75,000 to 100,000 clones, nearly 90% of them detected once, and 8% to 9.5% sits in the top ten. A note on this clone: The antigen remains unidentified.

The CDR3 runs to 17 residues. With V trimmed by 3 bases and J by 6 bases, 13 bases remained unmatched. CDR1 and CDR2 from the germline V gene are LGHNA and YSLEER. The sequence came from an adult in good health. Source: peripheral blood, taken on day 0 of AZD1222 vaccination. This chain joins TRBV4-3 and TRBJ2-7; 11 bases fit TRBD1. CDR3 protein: CASSQAVGQGVPREQYF. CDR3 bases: TGCGCCAGCAGCCAGGCCGTGGGACAGGGGGTCCCCCGCGAGCAGTACTTC.